The clone carrying this TCR beta chain occurred many times. The data belong to a study of blood T cell repertoires in COVID-19. Study in general: The samples span acute and convalescent COVID-19 from the United States, Italy and Spain.

TCRdb's copy holds only in-frame clones and misses some; the assay was immunoSEQ multiplex PCR. Of roughly 260,000 clones detected, around 80% appear once; the ten largest clones hold over 3%. CDR3 length: 15 amino acids. Germline lookup yields CDR1 KGHSH and CDR2 LQKENI. The germline V and J ends were trimmed by 6 bases and 7 bases, with 16 bases remaining between them. The source material was peripheral blood. The chain has TRBV18 and TRBJ1-6, with D tentatively TRBD1 (6 bases). This clonotype originated in a woman aged 40 to 50 with active or convalescent COVID-19. The CDR3 DNA reads TGTGCCAGCTCCCGAACCGGGACAAGAAATTCACCCCTCCACTTT. It encodes CASSRTGTRNSPLHF.